Below, 15 T cell receptor beta chains from the same sample are listed, as sequenced in a study of CD8 T cells in ankylosing spondylitis. MiXCR, run by TCRdb on the 5' RACE reads, gives a single entry per CDR3 protein. The table has roughly 36,000 distinct CDR3 sequences, about 14% seen once; the top ten hold about 40%. Sequencing was done on a sample of blood. The receptors come from a male donor with ankylosing spondylitis or in good health (not recorded which).

CDR3 nucleotide sequence: TGCGCCAGCAGCTTAAGGCCACCAGGGGCCGGGCCGGCTAACACCGGGGAGCTGTTTTTT. The encoded protein is CASSLRPPGAGPANTGELFF. V usage is TRBV5-1 and J usage is TRBJ2-2, with D perhaps TRBD1 (6 bases). V dropped 2 bases and J dropped 2 bases, with 25 bases sitting between them. Germline lookup yields CDR1 SGHRS and CDR2 YFSETQ. The CDR3 has 20 residues.

The sample holds a few counts of this clonotype. This chain links TRBV4-3 with TRBJ2-2; D not certain. This CDR3 has 15 amino acids. Trimming shortened V by 4 bases and J by 1 base, and 10 bases separated the two germline ends. Germline V gene data show CDR1 as LGHNA and CDR2 as YSLEER. The CDR3 DNA is TGCGCCAGCAGCCCAACTACCGTGAACACCGGGGAGCTGTTTTTT. Its translation: CASSPTTVNTGELFF.

This clonotype was detected a few times. CDR3 coding DNA: TGCAGCGTCCGCTCAGGGGGGAGAACCGGGGAGCTGTTTTTT. It yields the protein CSVRSGGRTGELFF. V usage is TRBV29-1 and J usage is TRBJ2-2; D perhaps matches TRBD1 (7 bases). V lost 6 bases, J lost 5 bases, and 16 bases lay in between. Germline V gene data show CDR1 as SQVTM and CDR2 as ANQGSEA. The CDR3 length is 14 residues.

This clonotype was picked up a small number of times. This chain connects TRBV3-1 to TRBJ1-1, with D possibly being TRBD1 (6 bases). This CDR3 comprises 13 residues. V was shortened by 5 bases and J by 2 bases, with 9 bases between the two germline ends. Germline V CDR1 and CDR2: LGHDT, YNNKEL (reference sequence). The CDR3 loop is CASSYRENTEAFF. For the CDR3, the DNA is TGTGCCAGCAGCTACAGGGAAAACACTGAAGCTTTCTTT.

This clonotype was observed a handful of times. The chain recombines TRBV5-1 with TRBJ2-1, with 12 nucleotides matching TRBD2. With V trimmed by 5 bases and J by 7 bases, 4 bases remained unmatched. CDR1 is SGHRS, CDR2 YFSETQ, per germline. The CDR3 is made up of 14 amino acids. The CDR3 sequence: CASRVTSGGNEQFF. The CDR3 DNA follows: TGCGCCAGCAGGGTGACTAGCGGGGGAAATGAGCAGTTCTTC.

This clonotype was counted only a few times. The J gene is TRBJ2-5, the V gene TRBV15; a weak D match, TRBD1 (5 bases). Looked up from germline, CDR1 is LNHNV and CDR2 is YYDKDF (reference sequence). The CDR3 totals 12 residues. The germline V and J ends were trimmed by 0 bases and 7 bases, with 6 bases remaining between them. The DNA of the CDR3 is TGTGCCACCAGCAGAGATCAGGGGACCCAGTACTTC. It is translated as CATSRDQGTQYF.

This clonotype was observed many times. The rearrangement uses TRBV20-1 and TRBJ2-1; 13 bases fit TRBD2. CDR1 is DFQATT and CDR2 is SNEGSKA in the germline V gene (reference sequence). The V segment lost 6 bases and the J segment 1 base; nucleotides outside the gene matches: 6. There are 16 residues in the CDR3. CDR3 protein: CSARTSGGSSYNEQFF. The CDR3, as DNA: TGCAGTGCGAGGACTAGCGGGGGATCTTCCTACAATGAGCAGTTCTTC.

This clonotype was counted only a few times. The chain employs TRBV12-3 or TRBV12-4 and TRBJ2-1; D is unclear. V shed 5 bases and J shed 3 bases, with 8 bases lying between them. This CDR3 is built from 13 residues. This CDR3 is CASSPRSYNEQFF. In DNA, the CDR3 is TGTGCCAGCAGTCCTAGAAGCTACAATGAGCAGTTCTTC.

This clonotype was counted between two and nine times. This chain joins TRBV29-1 and TRBJ2-1, with D possibly TRBD1 on 6 matching bases. CDR1 and CDR2 (germline): SQVTM, ANQGSEA. The CDR3 is made up of 12 amino acids. V was clipped by 8 bases and J by 5 bases, with 13 bases between them. The DNA of the CDR3 is TGCAGCTTTCACGAGGGGGACAATGAGCAGTTCTTC. Its protein product is CSFHEGDNEQFF.

This clonotype was observed a handful of times. The rearrangement uses TRBV7-2 and TRBJ2-4, with D hard to call. Germline CDR1 SGHTA, CDR2 FQGNSA. There are 15 residues in the CDR3. Trimming removed 0 bases from V and 0 bases from J, with 6 bases in between. The CDR3 spells CASSLALLAKNIQYF. DNA for the CDR3: TGTGCCAGCAGCTTAGCGTTGTTAGCCAAAAACATTCAGTACTTC.

This rearrangement joins TRBV25-1 to TRBJ2-6, with no clear D. Germline CDR1 reads MGHDK; CDR2 reads SYGVNS. Between the trimmed V and J ends, which lost 3 bases and 4 bases, there was a span of 10 bases. The CDR3 sequence is 15 residues long. CDR3 bases: TGTGCCAGCAGTGAGTACCGTCGGGGGGCCAACGTCCTGACTTTC. This codes for CASSEYRRGANVLTF.

This chain uses TRBV4-3 with TRBJ2-1, with a tentative D call TRBD2 (7 bases). CDR3 length: 18 amino acids. Trimming pared 0 bases from V and 7 bases from J, leaving 22 bases between. Germline V gene lookup returns CDR1 LGHNA and CDR2 YSLEER. This CDR3 is CASSQEVVGGAIENEQFF. In DNA, the CDR3 is TGCGCCAGCAGCCAAGAAGTGGTTGGGGGGGCTATCGAGAATGAGCAGTTCTTC.

The chain carries TRBV27 and TRBJ2-1; D uncertain. This CDR3 comprises 13 residues. Germline CDR1 and CDR2: MNHEY and SMNVEV (reference sequence). Trimming cost V 0 bases and J 6 bases, with 6 bases left between them. The CDR3 is CASSLSAVNEQFF. DNA for the CDR3: TGTGCCAGCAGTTTATCGGCCGTCAATGAGCAGTTCTTC.

The rearrangement uses TRBV5-5 and TRBJ2-2, with D possibly TRBD2 on 6 matching bases. Trimming removed 3 bases from V and 5 bases from J, with 14 bases in between. Germline-derived CDR1 and CDR2 are SGHKS and YYEKEE (reference sequence). The CDR3 sequence is 15 residues long. The CDR3 DNA sequence: TGTGCCAGCAGCTGGTTGGGGGGTAGGACCGGGGAGCTGTTTTTT. Its protein product is CASSWLGGRTGELFF.

The gene calls are TRBV28 and TRBJ2-1; D uncertain. Germline V gene data show CDR1 as MDHEN and CDR2 as SYDVKM. V gave up 5 bases and J gave up 5 bases, with 10 bases separating them. This CDR3 has 13 residues. The CDR3 DNA is TGTGCCAGCAGTACCAGTTTCCACAATGAGCAGTTCTTC. This translates into CASSTSFHNEQFF.